This T cell receptor (beta chain) stems from a study of blood T cells in healthy people across ages. It was with a sample-barcoded 5' primer and a J-beta primer mix that a second PCR of about 6 to 12 cycles was run. TCRdb fed the 5' RACE reads into MiXCR, producing one record per CDR3 protein. The sample contains 1.2 million to 1.5 million distinct CDR3 sequences, roughly 64% of which appear only once. From germline, CDR1 is MNHEY and CDR2 SVGAGI. The CDR3 sequence is 14 residues long. The V gene lost 6 bases and the J gene lost 4 bases, with 12 bases spanning the gap. This receptor was obtained from a young man in good health. Source material: blood. The chain has TRBV6-5 and TRBJ1-4; TRBD1 might be the D (5 bases). The CDR3 DNA reads as TGTGCCAGCAGACGCGTGAGGGGTAATGAAAAACTGTTTTTT. It yields the protein CASRRVRGNEKLFF.